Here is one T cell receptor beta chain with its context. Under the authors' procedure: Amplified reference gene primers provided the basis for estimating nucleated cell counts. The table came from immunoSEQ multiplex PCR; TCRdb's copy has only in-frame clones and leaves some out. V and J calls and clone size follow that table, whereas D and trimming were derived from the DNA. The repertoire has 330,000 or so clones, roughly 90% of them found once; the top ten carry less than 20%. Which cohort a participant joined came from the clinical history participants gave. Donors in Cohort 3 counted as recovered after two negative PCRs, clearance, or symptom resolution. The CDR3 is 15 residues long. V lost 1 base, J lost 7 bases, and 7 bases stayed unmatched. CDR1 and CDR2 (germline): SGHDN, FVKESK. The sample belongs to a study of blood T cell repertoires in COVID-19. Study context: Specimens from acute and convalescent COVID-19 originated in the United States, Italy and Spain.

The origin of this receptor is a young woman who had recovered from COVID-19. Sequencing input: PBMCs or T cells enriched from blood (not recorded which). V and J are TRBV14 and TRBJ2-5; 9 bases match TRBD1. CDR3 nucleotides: TGTGCCAGCAGCCAAGGCGGGACAGGGCGGGTGACCCAGTACTTC. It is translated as CASSQGGTGRVTQYF. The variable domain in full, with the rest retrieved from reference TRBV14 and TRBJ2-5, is EAGVTQFPSHSVIEKGQTVTLRCDPISGHDNLYWYRRVMGKEIKFLLHFVKESKQDESGMPNNRFLAERTGGTYSTLKVQPAELEDSGVYFCASSQGGTGRVTQYFGPGTRLLVL.